This is a list of T cell receptor beta chains from one sample in a study of blood T cell repertoires in COVID-19. The repertoire was sequenced with immunoSEQ multiplex PCR; TCRdb's copy has only in-frame clones and lacks some. Among about 59,000 clones listed, around 92% were seen once. The sample taken for sequencing was peripheral blood. Receptors were obtained from a human donor in a cohort sampled during active COVID-19. The conserved cysteine and the conserved F or W are not part of the CDR3 here. A D gene is named only where the DNA matches it firmly. Size tells how often a clone was seen (once, few, many) or the class of an expanded clone, and some rows leave it out.

j_gene	v_gene	abundance	d_gene	CDR3aa
TRBJ1-5	TRBV6-4	-	-	ASSDSNGLGGNQPQH
TRBJ1-5	TRBV16	-	TRBD1	ASSPGQGRQPQH
TRBJ2-2	TRBV27	-	-	ASSLGGLYGELF
TRBJ2-5	TRBV15	-	-	ATSRRVDFQETQY
TRBJ2-3	TRBV4-1	-	TRBD1	ASSRDRVGDTQY
-	TRBV19	-	TRBD2	ASSPRRAGGTYNEQF
TRBJ2-3	TRBV5-1	-	TRBD2	ASSQSGGAGHDTQY
TRBJ2-2	TRBV10-1	-	TRBD2	ASSAGTRNTGELF
TRBJ2-5	TRBV27	-	TRBD2	ASNPRGGIRETQY
TRBJ2-7	TRBV5-4	-	TRBD2	ASSLAPTSGYEQY
TRBJ2-5	TRBV6-5	-	-	ASSYSTSRETQY
TRBJ1-3	TRBV29-1	-	TRBD1	SVDGTGTSGNTIY
TRBJ2-7	TRBV10-3	-	-	AISPGLGAYEQY
TRBJ2-3	TRBV18	-	TRBD1	ASSLIIQGATDTQY
TRBJ1-5	TRBV11-2	-	TRBD1	ASNRDRGTQPQH
TRBJ1-3	TRBV18	-	-	ASSPPEGSVAGNTIY
TRBJ1-6	TRBV5-6	-	-	ASSLWQGIHSPLH
TRBJ2-3	TRBV7-6	-	-	ASSPHLDTQY
TRBJ2-5	TRBV4-3	few	TRBD2	ASSQGGAGTQETQY
TRBJ1-1	TRBV24-1	-	TRBD1	ATSDSGTGYTEAF
TRBJ2-5	TRBV4-1	-	TRBD1	ASSLRQGGQETQY
TRBJ1-2	TRBV7-2	once	TRBD1	ASSQGQGIYGYT
TRBJ2-5	TRBV6-4	-	-	ASARGGGLSSKETQY
TRBJ1-1	TRBV28	-	-	ASSLPAREKGGEAF
TRBJ2-7	TRBV7-7	-	TRBD2	ASSPIGREGLYEQY
TRBJ1-5	TRBV19	-	TRBD1	ASSIAGTGGLNQPQH
TRBJ2-5	TRBV7-2	once	TRBD2	ASSYLAGLIETQY
TRBJ1-2	TRBV30	-	-	AWSGLQGVGGYT
TRBJ2-7	TRBV6-6	-	TRBD2	ASSYSASGSGEQY
TRBJ2-1	TRBV9	-	TRBD2	ASSPTSGGLYNEQF
TRBJ1-5	TRBV28	-	-	ASRGVLSRNQPQH
TRBJ1-2	TRBV10-3	-	-	AISDLTVRGYT
TRBJ1-1	TRBV6-5	few	-	ASSPMTGYAF
TRBJ1-1	TRBV6-2/TRBV6-3	-	-	ASSRGQTEAF
TRBJ2-7	TRBV19	-	TRBD1	ASSIMGQGLDEQY
TRBJ1-1	TRBV9	-	-	ASSVGPLTEAF
TRBJ2-3	TRBV5-1	-	TRBD2	ASSLRTSVTDTQY
TRBJ2-7	TRBV18	-	TRBD1	ASSPTGGLDGYEQY
TRBJ1-2	TRBV7-2	-	-	ASSLGPTGYGYT
TRBJ1-5	TRBV2	-	-	ASSEFTGNQPQH
TRBJ2-1	TRBV5-1	once	TRBD2	ASSLTAGGPTVEQF
TRBJ2-1	TRBV19	-	TRBD1	ASSRDSGSYNEQF
TRBJ1-5	TRBV5-1	-	-	ASSENSNQPQH
TRBJ2-1	TRBV24-1	once	TRBD2	ATSDPLAGSYNEQF
TRBJ1-1	TRBV18	-	-	ASSPPESPEAF
TRBJ1-4	TRBV5-1	-	TRBD1	ASSGQGVNEKLF
TRBJ2-2	TRBV9	once	-	ASSVVQNTGELF
TRBJ2-2	TRBV5-5	-	-	ASREVWGDTGELF
TRBJ2-3	TRBV21-1	once	-	ASGFRDKGTDTQY
TRBJ2-1	TRBV27	-	-	ASFTGNEQF
TRBJ2-7	TRBV7-9	-	TRBD2	ASSPGGYKQY
TRBJ1-4	TRBV30	-	TRBD1	AWLHRGRWEKLF
TRBJ2-7	TRBV6-6	-	-	ASSYSMGGGSYEQY
TRBJ2-5	TRBV11-2	-	-	ASSPAETQY
TRBJ2-1	TRBV19	-	TRBD2	ASISGGPYNEQF
TRBJ2-1	TRBV4-3	-	TRBD2	ASSQRGLAGHSYNEQF